This T cell receptor (beta chain) originates from a study of identical twins. One entry per CDR3 protein, called by TCRdb with MiXCR from the 5' RACE reads. Of 690,000 or so distinct CDR3 sequences in the sample, 5.5% to 6.5% were seen once. Every sampled donor was Caucasian and healthy. CDR1 is SGHRS, CDR2 YFSETQ, per germline. Trimming cost V 6 bases and J 5 bases; bases outside gene matches: 7. The CDR3 consists of 14 residues. This clonotype was seen a handful of times. Antigen specificity is unknown. Broader study findings: An excess of low generation probability was shown by twin-shared out-of-frame alpha sequences. There were fewer insertions in abundant cord blood beta clonotypes, but memory repertoires showed no such pattern. Diverse VJ usage suggested most zero-insertion clonotypes were not invariant T cells.

Sequencing was done on a sample of naive T cells sorted from blood. The chain combines TRBV5-1 with TRBJ2-5, with 10 bases lining up with TRBD2. The origin of this receptor is a young man in good health. CDR3 region: CASTLAGGSETQYF. Here the CDR3 DNA reads TGCGCCAGCACATTAGCGGGAGGCAGCGAGACCCAGTACTTC.